These 32 T cell receptor beta chains originate from one sample sequenced in a study of cytomegalovirus exposure and HLA in healthy donors. PCR primers comprised 60 Vbeta and 13 Jbeta primers. The protocol was immunoSEQ multiplex PCR, while the TCRdb copy is restricted to in-frame clones and leaves out a portion. The sample has 200,000 to 250,000 clones; about three quarters are singletons. Sequenced: PBMCs. The receptors stem from a man aged 18 to 29 in good health and CMV-seronegative.

The chain couples TRBV10-3 to TRBJ1-6; TRBD1 might be the D (6 bases). The V gene's germline CDR1 is ENHRY and CDR2 SYGVKD. V shed 8 bases and J shed 10 bases, with 18 bases lying between them. The CDR3 is 14 amino acids. Written as DNA, the CDR3 is TGTGCCATCCAAGACCGGGACAAGACGTCACCCCTCCACTTT. Its protein is CAIQDRDKTSPLHF.

This clone was picked up one time. CDR3 in amino acids: CASSLELIYSNQPQHF. The DNA of the CDR3 is TGTGCCAGCAGCTTGGAGCTTATTTATAGCAATCAGCCCCAGCATTTT. The V and J genes are TRBV7-2 and TRBJ1-5; D remains ambiguous. In germline, CDR1 is SGHTA, CDR2 FQGNSA. Trimming took off 3 bases at V and 0 bases at J, with 12 bases between the two ends. This CDR3 contains 16 residues.

V and J are TRBV7-9 and TRBJ1-1; D is ambiguous. CDR1 is SEHNR and CDR2 is FQNEAQ in the germline V gene (reference sequence). The V end lost 1 base, the J end lost 2 bases, and 8 bases lay between the germline ends. The CDR3 is 14 amino acids. The chain's CDR3 is CASSLGEINTEAFF. The CDR3 nucleotides are TGTGCCAGCAGCTTAGGGGAGATTAACACTGAAGCTTTCTTT.

The gene calls are TRBV19 and TRBJ1-5, with unresolved D. The CDR3 contains 14 residues. Germline V gives CDR1 LNHDA, CDR2 SQIVND (reference sequence). The V end lost 5 bases, the J end lost 0 bases, and 8 bases lay between the germline ends. The CDR3 is CASSRPYSNQPQHF. In nucleotides, the CDR3 is TGTGCCAGTAGTCGTCCGTATAGCAATCAGCCCCAGCATTTT.

The J gene is TRBJ2-3, the V gene TRBV9, with 7 bases that match TRBD2. The CDR3 consists of 15 residues. Germline CDR1 and CDR2: SGDLS and YYNGEE. The V gene end was trimmed by 3 bases and the J gene end by 2 bases; junction bases not matched to a gene: 6. CDR3: CASSAPGLLTDTQYF. The DNA for the CDR3 is TGTGCCAGCAGCGCACCGGGACTACTCACAGATACGCAGTATTTT.

This chain links TRBV30 with TRBJ2-3, with a weak D call TRBD2 (7 bases). The V gene lost 2 bases and the J gene lost 6 bases, with 12 bases spanning the gap. The CDR3 covers 13 residues. Germline V lookup: CDR1 GTSNPN, CDR2 SVGIG (reference sequence). The CDR3 DNA reads TGTGCCTGGAGTTTCGGGGGGCCGGATACGCAGTATTTT. It is translated as CAWSFGGPDTQYF.

This clone was counted a single time. This chain joins TRBV6-5 and TRBJ2-5; possibly TRBD2 for D (6 bases). The CDR3 runs 13 residues. Trimming shortened V by 1 base and J by 4 bases, and 7 bases separated the two germline ends. Germline values: CDR1 MNHEY, CDR2 SVGAGI. As DNA, the CDR3 is TGTGCCAGCAGTTACTTGGGGGGAGAGACCCAGTACTTC. Translation: CASSYLGGETQYF.

The V and J genes are TRBV6-5 and TRBJ2-7, with TRBD1 matching over 8 bases. Per germline, CDR1 MNHEY and CDR2 SVGAGI. J was trimmed by 6 bases and V by 5 bases; bases with no gene match: 12. The CDR3 is made up of 15 amino acids. The CDR3 protein is CASSNWDRPPREQYF. In DNA, the CDR3 is TGTGCCAGCAGTAACTGGGACAGGCCCCCGCGCGAGCAGTACTTC.

The gene calls are TRBV2 and TRBJ2-7, with 7 nucleotides matching TRBD1. The CDR3 has 12 amino acids. Germline V CDR1 and CDR2: SNHLY, FYNNEI. V gave up 3 bases and J gave up 4 bases; unmatched junction bases: 0. The CDR3 loop reads CASSEGQYEQYF. Written as DNA, the CDR3 is TGTGCCAGCAGTGAGGGACAGTACGAGCAGTACTTC.

The V call is TRBV9, the J call TRBJ1-5; 8 bases match TRBD1. Trimming cost V 1 base and J 2 bases; bases outside gene matches: 17. This CDR3 is built from 20 residues. CDR1 is SGDLS and CDR2 is YYNGEE in the germline V gene. The CDR3 region has the DNA TGTGCCAGCAGCGTAAGAAAGGCGCTAGACAGGGGTGGGGGCAATCAGCCCCAGCATTTT. This encodes CASSVRKALDRGGGNQPQHF.

This chain uses TRBV5-1 with TRBJ2-2, with D hard to call. Trimming took off 0 bases at V and 0 bases at J, with 6 bases between the two ends. Germline lookup yields CDR1 SGHRS and CDR2 YFSETQ. CDR3 length: 15 amino acids. The CDR3 sequence: CASSLDRPNTGELFF. CDR3 coding DNA: TGCGCCAGCAGCTTGGACAGACCGAACACCGGGGAGCTGTTTTTT.

Of note for this clone: Compared with germline, one end of the junction differs, possibly owing to a read error. V usage is TRBV5-6 and J usage is TRBJ2-7; the D gene could be TRBD1 or TRBD2 (5 bases each). CDR1 SGHDT and CDR2 YYEEEE come from the germline V gene. The CDR3 spans 13 residues. CDR3 sequence (DNA): TGTGCCAGCAGTTTGGGAGACAGTTTCGAGCAGTACTTC. It translates to CASSLGDSFEQYF.

This rearrangement joins TRBV11-3 to TRBJ2-7; D is unclear. The CDR3 runs 12 residues. Germline CDR1 and CDR2: SGHNT and YENEEA. V lost 1 base, J lost 4 bases, and 5 bases lay in between. The CDR3 bases are TGTGCCAGCAGCTTAGTTCCTTACGAGCAGTACTTC. Encoded protein: CASSLVPYEQYF.

This clone was observed a few times. The chain couples TRBV18 to TRBJ2-7; 11 nucleotides align to TRBD2. With V trimmed by 2 bases and J by 5 bases, 5 bases remained unmatched. The V gene's germline CDR1 is KGHSH and CDR2 LQKENI. The CDR3 covers 15 residues. The CDR3 nucleotides read TGTGCCAGCTCACCAGGGCTAGCGGGAGGCGACGAGCAGTACTTC. Its translation: CASSPGLAGGDEQYF.

The chain couples TRBV19 to TRBJ1-1; D is possibly TRBD1 (6 bases). Germline CDR1 and CDR2: LNHDA and SQIVND (reference sequence). The V and J ends lost 7 bases and 1 base respectively, with 13 bases between them. CDR3 length equals 14 residues. CDR3 protein: CASTFLGGNTEAFF. The CDR3 DNA follows: TGTGCCAGTACCTTCTTAGGGGGGAACACTGAAGCTTTCTTT.

The chain joins TRBV5-1 to TRBJ1-2; tentative D call: TRBD1 (6 bases). The V and J ends lost 4 bases and 0 bases respectively, with 13 bases between them. The V gene's germline CDR1 is SGHRS and CDR2 YFSETQ. The CDR3 consists of 15 residues. CDR3 in DNA: TGCGCCAGCAGCACTGTACAGGGCTCTAACTATGGCTACACCTTC. The encoded protein is CASSTVQGSNYGYTF.

The chain links TRBV11-3 to TRBJ1-5; D is unclear. The CDR3 covers 15 residues. The ends were cut back, 0 bases at V and 1 base at J, with 7 bases in the middle. CDR1 and CDR2 from the germline V gene are SGHNT and YENEEA. DNA of the CDR3: TGTGCCAGCAGCTTAGATTCTTTGAGCAATCAGCCCCAGCATTTT. This encodes CASSLDSLSNQPQHF.

In its sample, this clone was seen a few times. This chain joins TRBV18 and TRBJ1-4, with no clear D. V dropped 2 bases and J dropped 5 bases, with 24 bases sitting between them. The CDR3 is 19 amino acids. Looked up from germline, CDR1 is KGHSH and CDR2 is LQKENI. CDR3 DNA: TGTGCCAGCTCACCAATAGAACTGGACCAGGCGGGGATAAATGAAAAACTGTTTTTT. Its translation is CASSPIELDQAGINEKLFF.

V is TRBV4-1 and J is TRBJ2-4; TRBD2 aligns across 7 bases. The germline V gene has CDR1 MGHRA and CDR2 YSYEKL. V trimming: 3 bases; J trimming: 10 bases; junction bases outside the gene matches: 18. The CDR3 is made up of 17 amino acids. CDR3 DNA sequence: TGCGCCAGCAGCCACGTTCAGCTTGAGCGGGACTCGGGGATTCAGTACTTC. This encodes CASSHVQLERDSGIQYF.

The chain links TRBV6-6 to TRBJ2-5; TRBD2 agrees at 10 bases. The J call is uncertain, as TRBJ2-7 better fits the DNA end. This CDR3 has 13 residues. The germline V gene has CDR1 MNHNY and CDR2 SVGAGI (reference sequence). DNA for the CDR3: TGTGCCAGCTTCCTAGCGGGAGCTAGCGAGCAGTACTTC. It codes for CASFLAGASEQYF.

The chain employs TRBV5-1 and TRBJ2-3; TRBD2 matches 14 bases. The CDR3 length is 18 residues. Germline loops: CDR1 SGHRS, CDR2 YFSETQ. Germline trimming cut 4 bases from V and 0 bases from J; bases unmatched to any gene: 7. CDR3 nucleotide sequence: TGCGCCAGCAGCGGGGGACTAGCGGGAGTTTTCAGCACAGATACGCAGTATTTT. Translated: CASSGGLAGVFSTDTQYF.

Worth noting for this clone: This CDR3 is missing its conserved last phenylalanine or tryptophan, likely due to a read error. This chain joins TRBV11-2 and TRBJ2-7, with 10 bases matching TRBD1. Unmatched junction bases numbered 7, after V lost 4 bases and J lost 7 bases. The germline CDR1 and CDR2 sequences are SGHAT and FQNNGV. This CDR3 is built from 14 residues. The CDR3 DNA sequence: TGTGCCAGCAGCTACCGACAGGGGGCGCGGGAGCAGTACCTC. It specifies CASSYRQGAREQYL.

This CDR3 reads CASSPTSFPYEQYF. The CDR3 region has the DNA TGTGCCAGCAGCCCGACTAGTTTTCCGTACGAGCAGTACTTC. The rearrangement joins TRBV7-2 to TRBJ2-5; a weak D match, TRBD2 (6 bases). The better agreement between TRBJ2-7 and the DNA end casts doubt on the J call. The germline V gene encodes CDR1 SGHTA and CDR2 FQGNSA. The CDR3 runs 14 residues.

This clone was seen a few times. The chain combines TRBV5-1 with TRBJ1-4; 7 positions agree with TRBD1. CDR1 SGHRS and CDR2 YFSETQ come from the germline V gene. This CDR3 spans 17 amino acids. Losses at the gene ends were 0 bases for V and 3 bases for J; bases not matched to a gene: 8. The CDR3 here is CASSLGVQGGPNEKLFF. In DNA form, the CDR3 reads TGCGCCAGCAGCTTGGGAGTCCAGGGGGGTCCTAATGAAAAACTGTTTTTT.

J is TRBJ2-1 and V is TRBV7-3; possible D gene TRBD2, 6 bases. Per germline, CDR1 SGHTA and CDR2 FQGTGA. The V and J ends lost 6 bases and 7 bases respectively, with 13 bases between them. The length of the CDR3 is 13 residues. Written as DNA, the CDR3 is TGTGCCAGCAGTGACTCTGGGGGGAATGAGCAGTTCTTC. This codes for CASSDSGGNEQFF. Complete variable domain (other parts from reference TRBV7-3 and TRBJ2-1): GAGVSQTPSNKVTEKGKYVELRCDPISGHTALYWYRQSLGQGPEFLIYFQGTGAADDSGLPNDRFFAVRPEGSVSTLKIQRTERGDSAVYLCASSDSGGNEQFFGPGTRLTVL.

V usage is TRBV28 and J usage is TRBJ1-5; unclear D gene. This CDR3 is 13 amino acids long. Germline V gene sequence: CDR1 MDHEN, CDR2 SYDVKM. V was shortened by 2 bases and J by 6 bases, with 8 bases between the two germline ends. The CDR3 reads CASSLGGIQPQHF. CDR3 coding DNA: TGTGCCAGCAGTTTAGGCGGGATTCAGCCCCAGCATTTT.

The V and J genes are TRBV7-8 and TRBJ2-3; D gene unclear. V lost 5 bases and J 2 bases, leaving 14 bases between the germline ends. CDR1 and CDR2 from the germline V gene are SGHVS and FQNEAQ. The CDR3 loop spans 15 amino acids. The CDR3 sequence: CASSRTLASTDTQYF. CDR3 DNA: TGTGCCAGCAGCCGTACGCTGGCCTCCACAGATACGCAGTATTTT.

This clone appeared once. The V gene is TRBV4-1, the J gene TRBJ2-7; the D gene is possibly TRBD1 (6 bases). V lost 0 bases to trimming and J lost 6 bases, with 18 bases between them. CDR1 and CDR2 from the germline V gene are MGHRA and YSYEKL. The CDR3 runs 16 residues. CDR3 loop: CASSQENFRGVREQYF. CDR3 sequence (DNA): TGCGCCAGCAGCCAAGAGAACTTCAGGGGTGTCCGCGAGCAGTACTTC.

This chain connects TRBV7-3 to TRBJ2-1; tentatively, D is TRBD1 (5 bases). Germline CDR1 reads SGHTA; CDR2 reads FQGTGA. CDR3 length: 15 residues. The V end lost 4 bases, the J end lost 0 bases, and 10 bases lay between the germline ends. CDR3 sequence (DNA): TGTGCCAGCAGCTCAGGGTTTAGCTCCTACAATGAGCAGTTCTTC. As protein: CASSSGFSSYNEQFF.

The chain combines TRBV5-6 with TRBJ2-7; 13 bases are a match to TRBD2. The CDR3 covers 16 residues. Germline values: CDR1 SGHDT, CDR2 YYEEEE. Losses at the gene ends were 0 bases for V and 6 bases for J; bases not matched to a gene: 6. CDR3 sequence reads: CASSLELAGGPGEQYF. CDR3 DNA: TGTGCCAGCAGCTTGGAACTAGCGGGGGGGCCCGGCGAGCAGTACTTC.

This chain joins TRBV5-6 and TRBJ1-6; D is perhaps TRBD1 (5 bases). Looked up from germline, CDR1 is SGHDT and CDR2 is YYEEEE. The length of the CDR3 is 16 residues. Trimming shortened V by 0 bases and J by 14 bases, and 21 bases separated the two germline ends. The CDR3 DNA reads TGTGCCAGCAGCTTGGCCGGCGGGGCCGCGGGCGGGGCCCTCCACTTT. Its protein product is CASSLAGGAAGGALHF.

Here the CDR3 DNA reads TGTGCCAGCAGTTACTCGGAGACAGGGAACACTGAAGCTTTCTTT. It yields the protein CASSYSETGNTEAFF. The chain employs TRBV6-5 and TRBJ1-1; a possible D gene is TRBD1 (6 bases). Trimming removed 0 bases from V and 1 base from J, with 9 bases in between. The germline V gene has CDR1 MNHEY and CDR2 SVGAGI. CDR3 length: 15 amino acids.